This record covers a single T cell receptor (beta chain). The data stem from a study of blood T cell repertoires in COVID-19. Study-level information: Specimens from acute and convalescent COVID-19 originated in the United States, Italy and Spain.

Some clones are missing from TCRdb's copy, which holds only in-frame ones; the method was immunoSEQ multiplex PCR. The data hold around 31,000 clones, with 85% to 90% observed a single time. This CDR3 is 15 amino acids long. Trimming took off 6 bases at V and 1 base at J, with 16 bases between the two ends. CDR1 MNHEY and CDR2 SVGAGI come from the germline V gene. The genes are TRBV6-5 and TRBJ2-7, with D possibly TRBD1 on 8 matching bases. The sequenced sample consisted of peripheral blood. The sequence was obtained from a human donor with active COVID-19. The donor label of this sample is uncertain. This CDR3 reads CASSFGQGLSYEQYF. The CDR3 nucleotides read TGTGCCAGCAGCTTCGGACAGGGACTATCCTACGAGCAGTACTTC.